This T cell receptor beta chain is from a study of blood T cell repertoires in COVID-19. Whole-study context: COVID-19 samples from acute and convalescent phases originated in the United States, Italy and Spain. PBMCs, B-cell-depleted T cells, or T cells provided the cDNA or gDNA that made up the material.

Sequencing was performed with immunoSEQ multiplex PCR; in TCRdb, only in-frame clones are kept and a portion is missing. The repertoire consists of about 66,000 clones, with under 90% occurring once and the leading ten covering less than 1.5%. The V segment lost 6 bases and the J segment 4 bases; nucleotides outside the gene matches: 11. The CDR3 sequence is 17 residues long. Germline V lookup: CDR1 SGHAT, CDR2 FQNNGV. The specimen sequenced was peripheral blood. The receptor comes from a man aged 55-75 years with acute or convalescent COVID-19. V and J are TRBV11-2 and TRBJ2-3, with TRBD2 matching over 12 bases. The CDR3 region is CASSSSGGAMWSDTQYF. The CDR3 region has the DNA TGTGCCAGCAGTTCTAGCGGGGGGGCCATGTGGTCAGATACGCAGTATTTT.